This paragraph covers one TCR beta chain sequence. The antigen is unknown. Amplification used 60 Vbeta primers and 13 Jbeta primers. How the authors handled the data: Later analysis identified 80 million to 90 million unique TCR beta chains, 9 million to 12 million shared. Generated by immunoSEQ multiplex PCR, the TCRdb table keeps only in-frame clones and is missing some. The DNA was the basis for D and trimming; V, J and clone size are from that table. The sample lists 150,000 to 200,000 clones, 80% to 90% occurring once. The data were taken from a study of cytomegalovirus exposure and HLA in healthy donors. Study-wide results and limits: In a later analysis, TCR beta V- and J-gene trimming was associated with a missense DCLRE1C variant. In an earlier analysis, in approximately 570 donors, most V segments appeared productive either ~90% or ~30% of the time. It was around 160 TCR beta chains that were listed as cytomegalovirus-associated.

The TCR was taken from a young woman in good health and CMV-seronegative. Sequencing was carried out using PBMCs.

The CDR3 loop is CAISESSSGGGYNEQFF. DNA for the CDR3: TGTGCCATCAGTGAGTCGAGTAGCGGGGGAGGGTACAATGAGCAGTTCTTC. The V call is TRBV10-3, the J call TRBJ2-1, with 9 bases matching TRBD2. This CDR3 region has 17 residues. CDR1 is ENHRY, CDR2 SYGVKD, per germline. The junction had 7 bases not matched to a gene; V was cut back by 0 bases and J by 4 bases.